This TCR beta chain was sequenced in a study of T cells in tuberculosis. Study-level background: Blood was taken before or within 7 days of anti-tuberculosis therapy.

The germline V and J ends were trimmed by 6 bases and 3 bases, with 17 bases remaining between them. CDR1 and CDR2 (germline): SNHLY, FYNNEI. The CDR3 consists of 15 residues. As to time point: new active TB diagnosis, blood taken before or within 7 days of starting treatment. Included patients were adults of at least 18, HIV-seronegative, South African. TCRdb's table, derived via immunoSEQ multiplex PCR, lists solely in-frame clones and lacks some. The data contain thousands of clones, roughly 97% of them singletons. This sequence joins TRBV2 and TRBJ2-5; D is possibly TRBD1 (6 bases). The starting material was PBMCs, obtained at tuberculosis diagnosis. The receptor was isolated from an adult with tuberculosis. The CDR3 nucleotides read TGTGCCAGCAGCCTAACTCTTACAGGGAAAGAGACCCAGTACTTC. Amino acids: CASSLTLTGKETQYF.